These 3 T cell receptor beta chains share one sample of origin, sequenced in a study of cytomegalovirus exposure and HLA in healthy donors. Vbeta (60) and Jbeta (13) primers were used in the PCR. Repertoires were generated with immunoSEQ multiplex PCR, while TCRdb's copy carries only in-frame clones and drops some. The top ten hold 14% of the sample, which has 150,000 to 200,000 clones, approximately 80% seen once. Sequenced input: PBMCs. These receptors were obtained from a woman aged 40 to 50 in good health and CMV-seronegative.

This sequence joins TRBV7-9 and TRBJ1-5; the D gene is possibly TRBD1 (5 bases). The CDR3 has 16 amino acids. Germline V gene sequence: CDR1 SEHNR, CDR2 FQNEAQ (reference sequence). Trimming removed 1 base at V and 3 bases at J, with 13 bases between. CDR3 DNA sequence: TGTGCCAGCAGCTTAGGGGGCAGGGATCCCAATCAGCCCCAGCATTTT. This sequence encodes CASSLGGRDPNQPQHF.

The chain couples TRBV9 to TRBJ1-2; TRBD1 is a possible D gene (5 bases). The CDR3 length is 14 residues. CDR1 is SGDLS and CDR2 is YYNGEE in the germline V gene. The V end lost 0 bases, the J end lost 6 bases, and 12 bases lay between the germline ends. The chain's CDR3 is CASSVEAGLDGYTF. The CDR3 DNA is TGTGCCAGCAGCGTAGAAGCAGGGTTGGATGGCTACACCTTC.

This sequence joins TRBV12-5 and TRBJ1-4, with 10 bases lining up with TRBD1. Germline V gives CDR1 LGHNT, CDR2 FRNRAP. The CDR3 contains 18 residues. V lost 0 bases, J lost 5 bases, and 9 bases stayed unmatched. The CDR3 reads CASGLVGHRTGGNEKLFF. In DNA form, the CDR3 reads TGTGCTAGTGGTTTGGTAGGCCACCGGACAGGGGGAAATGAAAAACTGTTTTTT.